These 23 T cell receptor beta chains came from one sample sequenced in a study of cytomegalovirus exposure and HLA in healthy donors (dated by TCRdb to the late 2010s). Library generation was performed with the immunoSEQ multiplex PCR assay. For the multiplex PCR, a mixture combining 60 forward primers for TCR Vbeta segments and 13 reverse primers for TCR Jbeta segments was used. The table was pulled from immuneACCESS by TCRdb, which kept in-frame rearrangements only. Such tables lose some clones; where checked, under half of the loss comes from unresolved V genes, and the rest has no known cause. This sample has 210,000 or so clones in its table, and 75% to 80% of those were observed once. Of the sample, roughly 2.1% falls within the top ten clones. Sequenced material: PBMCs. The receptors derive from a woman younger than 45 in good health and CMV-seropositive.

This chain links TRBV21-1 with TRBJ1-6. TRBV21-1 is a documented pseudogene. CDR3 length: 15 amino acids. The CDR3 DNA reads TGTGCCAGCAGCAAAGATAACTCGGAGATGTCACCCCTCCACTTT. It is translated as CASSKDNSEMSPLHF.

The rearrangement joins TRBV7-6 to TRBJ2-7; TRBD2 agrees at 8 bases. Germline loops: CDR1 SGHVS, CDR2 FNYEAQ. CDR3 length equals 12 residues. V shed 5 bases and J 3 bases; nucleotides not matched to a gene: 0. In DNA form, the CDR3 reads TGTGCCAGCAGCACTAGCGGCTACGAGCAGTACTTC. This gives the protein CASSTSGYEQYF.

The rearrangement links TRBV9 to TRBJ1-1; tentative D call: TRBD1 (5 bases). Germline V CDR1 and CDR2: SGDLS, YYNGEE. This CDR3 region has 14 residues. V lost 0 bases and J lost 7, with 13 bases in between. DNA of the CDR3: TGTGCCAGCAGCGTAGTTAGAACAGGCTTTGAAGCTTTCTTT. It yields the protein CASSVVRTGFEAFF.

This clone has more than one count but fewer than ten. Additional DNA sequences in this sample encode the identical CDR3. The chain couples TRBV9 to TRBJ2-1; perhaps TRBD2 as D (5 bases). The CDR3 covers 15 residues. V was cut by 0 bases and J by 0 bases, with 7 bases left in between. Germline lookup yields CDR1 SGDLS and CDR2 YYNGEE. CDR3 protein: CASSVVSGSYNEQFF. The CDR3 DNA is TGTGCCAGCAGCGTAGTCAGCGGCTCCTACAATGAGCAGTTCTTC.

The V and J genes are TRBV11-2 and TRBJ1-4; TRBD1 aligns across 7 bases. Unmatched junction bases numbered 6, after V lost 3 bases and J lost 5 bases. Germline-derived CDR1 and CDR2 are SGHAT and FQNNGV. CDR3 length: 15 amino acids. For the CDR3, the DNA is TGTGCCAGCAGCTTCGGGTCAGGGGGAAATGAAAAACTGTTTTTT. The encoded protein is CASSFGSGGNEKLFF.

Concerning this clone: The sample contains more than one DNA sequence encoding this CDR3. The chain joins TRBV2 to TRBJ1-1; the D is unclear. CDR1 and CDR2 from the germline V gene are SNHLY and FYNNEI. CDR3 length: 13 residues. V was pared by 4 bases and J by 1 base, with 7 bases between. The CDR3 is CASSVAGNTEAFF. Written as DNA, the CDR3 is TGTGCCAGCAGTGTGGCAGGGAACACTGAAGCTTTCTTT. The full variable domain, with the rest looked up from reference TRBV2 and TRBJ1-1, is EPEVTQTPSHQVTQMGQEVILRCVPISNHLYFYWYRQILGQKVEFLVSFYNNEISEKSEIFDDQFSVERPDGSNFTLKIRSTKLEDSAMYFCASSVAGNTEAFFGQGTRLTVV.

The rearrangement links TRBV21-1 to TRBJ2-2; the table's D call of TRBD1 was not tested on the DNA. TRBV21-1 is deemed a pseudogene. CDR3 length: 18 residues. Here the CDR3 reads CASILRDSSFANTGELFF. CDR3 nucleotides: TGTGCCAGCATACTCCGGGACAGCTCATTCGCGAACACCGGGGAGCTGTTTTTT.

J is TRBJ1-1 and V is TRBV4-1; no reliable D call. The V gene's germline CDR1 is MGHRA and CDR2 YSYEKL. This CDR3 comprises 13 residues. V was trimmed by 1 base and J by 10 bases, leaving 13 bases between them. The CDR3 sequence is CASSQVPGKSAFF. The CDR3 coding sequence is TGCGCCAGCAGCCAAGTCCCAGGAAAATCAGCTTTCTTT.

This chain links TRBV11-2 with TRBJ1-3; 9 bases align to TRBD1. V dropped 3 bases and J dropped 0; count of bases not matched to a gene: 9. The length of the CDR3 is 18 residues. Germline V gene data show CDR1 as SGHAT and CDR2 as FQNNGV. CDR3 DNA sequence: TGTGCCAGCAGCTTCAAGACAGGGGGGGGATTCTCTGGAAACACCATATATTTT. Its translation is CASSFKTGGGFSGNTIYF.

This chain joins TRBV5-1 and TRBJ2-3; TRBD1 might be the D (6 bases). V was trimmed by 2 bases and J by 2 bases, leaving 9 bases between them. This CDR3 has 14 residues. The V gene's germline CDR1 is SGHRS and CDR2 YFSETQ. CDR3 in amino acids: CASSFGQNTDTQYF. Here the CDR3 DNA reads TGCGCCAGCAGCTTTGGACAGAACACAGATACGCAGTATTTT.

The rearrangement joins TRBV11-3 to TRBJ2-1; 10 bases match TRBD2. The CDR3 is 15 residues long. The ends lost 5 bases at V and 3 bases at J; junction bases unmatched: 4. Germline values: CDR1 SGHNT, CDR2 YENEEA. This CDR3 reads CASSPSGGDYNEQFF. Written as DNA, the CDR3 is TGTGCCAGCAGCCCAAGCGGGGGGGACTACAATGAGCAGTTCTTC.

The CDR3, as DNA: TGCGCCAGCAGCCAAGATTTTGCAGGGGACAAAAACATTCAGTACTTC. It specifies CASSQDFAGDKNIQYF. This rearrangement joins TRBV4-3 to TRBJ2-4, with D possibly TRBD1 on 6 matching bases. The ends were cut back, 0 bases at V and 3 bases at J, with 12 bases in the middle. The germline V gene encodes CDR1 LGHNA and CDR2 YSLEER. The length of the CDR3 is 16 residues.

The chain is built from TRBV5-6 and TRBJ2-1, with D possibly TRBD1 on 6 matching bases. Trimming shortened V by 1 base and J by 2 bases, and 10 bases separated the two germline ends. The germline V gene encodes CDR1 SGHDT and CDR2 YYEEEE. The CDR3 length is 15 residues. This chain's CDR3 is CASSLIRGPYNEQFF. For the CDR3, the DNA is TGTGCCAGCAGCTTGATCAGGGGCCCCTACAATGAGCAGTTCTTC.

The chain is built from TRBV9 and TRBJ2-7, with D perhaps TRBD1 (6 bases). This CDR3 region has 14 residues. Trimming removed 2 bases at V and 1 base at J, with 10 bases between. Germline lookup yields CDR1 SGDLS and CDR2 YYNGEE. The CDR3 region is CASSVLGQSYEQYF. CDR3 nucleotides: TGTGCCAGCAGCGTGTTGGGACAATCCTACGAGCAGTACTTC.

The chain uses TRBV20-1 and TRBJ1-1; D unclear. The CDR3 has 10 residues. V was cut by 3 bases and J by 5 bases, with 4 bases left in between. Germline CDR1 reads DFQATT; CDR2 reads SNEGSKA (reference sequence). The CDR3 DNA is TGCAGTGCTAGCCTAACTGAAGCTTTCTTT. Protein product: CSASLTEAFF.

The V and J genes are TRBV4-3 and TRBJ2-5, with D perhaps TRBD2 (6 bases). With 8 bases removed from V and 3 bases from J, the gap between germline ends came to 13 bases. Germline V gives CDR1 LGHNA, CDR2 YSLEER. The CDR3 covers 13 residues. The DNA for the CDR3 is TGCGCCAGCGGTAATTTAGCGGAAGAGACCCAGTACTTC. Its protein product is CASGNLAEETQYF.

The chain has TRBV9 and TRBJ2-7, with 11 bases aligning to TRBD2. The CDR3 length is 16 residues. Trimming removed 4 bases from V and 7 bases from J; junction bases left unmatched: 13. Germline V gene lookup returns CDR1 SGDLS and CDR2 YYNGEE. The CDR3 loop is CASSPRALAGGVEQYF. The CDR3 region has the DNA TGTGCCAGCAGCCCTAGAGCCTTAGCGGGAGGGGTGGAGCAGTACTTC.

The rearrangement uses TRBV5-1 and TRBJ2-1; D is undetermined. The CDR3 loop spans 14 amino acids. Germline V gene data show CDR1 as SGHRS and CDR2 as YFSETQ. Trimming removed 3 bases from V and 2 bases from J, with 9 bases in between. CDR3 sequence: CASSSAVTYNEQFF. The CDR3 DNA is TGCGCCAGCAGCTCGGCGGTGACCTACAATGAGCAGTTCTTC. Using reference TRBV5-1 and TRBJ2-1 for the parts outside the CDR3, the full variable domain is KAGVTQTPRYLIKTRGQQVTLSCSPISGHRSVSWYQQTPGQGLQFLFEYFSETQRNKGNFPGRFSGRQFSNSRSEMNVSTLELGDSALYLCASSSAVTYNEQFFGPGTRLTVL.

The gene calls are TRBV6-1 and TRBJ2-2, with unresolved D. The CDR3 totals 16 residues. CDR1 and CDR2 (germline): MNHNS, SASEGT. V was cut by 4 bases and J by 0 bases, with 12 bases left in between. CDR3 coding DNA: TGTGCCAGCAGTGCCAAACTACACGCGAACACCGGGGAGCTGTTTTTT. Translation gives CASSAKLHANTGELFF.

A word on this clone: It is unclear where the CDR3 begins or ends on the DNA, so no DNA is shown, and the CDR3 is as TCRdb lists it. J is TRBJ2-1 and V is TRBV9; the table's D call, TRBD2, was not checked against the DNA. The CDR3 totals 14 residues, both ends included. Per germline, CDR1 SGDLS and CDR2 YYNGEE. The CDR3: CASDSGQGGGEQFF.

The rearrangement joins TRBV5-1 to TRBJ2-7; no clear D. Trimming took off 3 bases at V and 3 bases at J, with 4 bases between the two ends. This CDR3 has 11 residues. CDR1 SGHRS and CDR2 YFSETQ come from the germline V gene. The CDR3 loop reads CASSSYYEQYF. In nucleotides, the CDR3 is TGCGCCAGCAGCTCCTACTACGAGCAGTACTTC.

The chain employs TRBV7-2 and TRBJ2-7, with no clear D. V shed 4 bases and J shed 0 bases, with 7 bases lying between them. Germline-derived CDR1 and CDR2 are SGHTA and FQGNSA. CDR3 length equals 13 residues. The CDR3 loop reads CASSYYSSYEQYF. In nucleotides, the CDR3 is TGTGCCAGCAGCTATTATTCCTCCTACGAGCAGTACTTC.

This sequence joins TRBV18 and TRBJ1-1; TRBD1 matches at 12 bases. The germline V gene has CDR1 KGHSH and CDR2 LQKENI. The CDR3 loop spans 16 amino acids. The V gene end was trimmed by 1 base and the J gene end by 5 bases; junction bases not matched to a gene: 5. The chain's CDR3 is CASSPQGQGAVTEAFF. The CDR3 region has the DNA TGTGCCAGCTCACCACAGGGACAGGGGGCGGTGACTGAAGCTTTCTTT.